This T cell receptor beta chain was documented in a study of OX40 agonist ivuxolimab in advanced cancers. Looking at the study overall: Partial response was recorded in three patients: one hepatocellular carcinoma and two cutaneous melanoma cases.

Assay used: immunoSEQ multiplex PCR; TCRdb lists only in-frame clones, some missing. Counted here are 55,000 to 75,000 clones, 84% occurring once; the ten biggest clones make up around 1.1%. Autoimmune disease history or systemic immunosuppression disqualified patients. Trimming removed 5 bases from V and 5 bases from J, with 7 bases in between. The CDR3 totals 11 residues. Germline V gene data show CDR1 as MNHNS and CDR2 as SASEGT. The chain uses TRBV6-1 and TRBJ2-7; no firm D call. The starting material was CD4+ or CD8+ T cells sorted from blood, obtained in a trial of the OX40 agonist ivuxolimab. This receptor was obtained from an adult with an advanced solid tumor such as melanoma, head and neck, liver or kidney cancer. The chain's CDR3 is CASSYRDEQYF. CDR3 nucleotides: TGTGCCAGCAGTTATAGGGACGAGCAGTACTTC.